Listed below are T cell receptor beta chains from one sample, sequenced in a study of T cell responses to AZD1222 COVID-19 vaccine. Assay: immunoSEQ multiplex PCR; the TCRdb copy retains only in-frame clones and omits some. The repertoire holds 90,000 to 120,000 clones, with about 90% as singletons. This material consisted of peripheral blood, taken 28 days after the second AZD1222 dose. Receptors were obtained from an adult who received the AZD1222 COVID-19 vaccine. CDR3s include the opening cysteine and the closing phenylalanine or tryptophan. Each record gives: D gene, clone size, V gene, J gene, CDR3 protein, CDR3 DNA. The D gene is left open where the match is weak. Size is stated for part of the rows, as once, few or many counts, or as a class when the clone is expanded.

>NA|once|TRBV30|TRBJ1-2
CAWEGRANYGYTF
TGTGCCTGGGAGGGGCGGGCTAACTATGGCTACACCTTC
>NA|NA|TRBV5-6|TRBJ2-5
CASSLGTGQETQYF
TGTGCCAGCAGCTTGGGGACGGGGCAGGAGACCCAGTACTTC
>TRBD1|NA|TRBV4-3|TRBJ1-5
CASSQGTGIVEPQHF
TGCGCCAGCAGCCAAGGGACAGGGATCGTAGAGCCCCAGCATTTT
>NA|NA|TRBV29-1|TRBJ2-3
CSVGFTLSTDTQYF
TGCAGCGTTGGGTTCACGCTGAGCACAGATACGCAGTATTTT
>NA|NA|TRBV5-5|TRBJ2-1
CASSLGVMNEQFF
TGTGCCAGCAGCTTGGGGGTGATGAATGAGCAGTTCTTC
>TRBD1|NA|TRBV3-1/TRBV3-2|TRBJ1-1
CASSQDRGTGGTEAFF
TGTGCCAGCAGCCAAGATCGTGGGACAGGGGGCACTGAAGCTTTCTTT
>NA|NA|TRBV10-2|TRBJ2-2
CASRVGGTGELFF
TGCGCCAGTAGGGTTGGTGGCACCGGGGAGCTGTTTTTT
>TRBD2|NA|TRBV13|TRBJ2-7
CASSLSGHTLGQYF
TGTGCCAGCAGCCTTAGCGGGCATACGCTTGGGCAGTACTTC
>TRBD1|NA|TRBV6-5|TRBJ2-5
CASKTQQGGQETQYF
TGTGCCAGCAAAACCCAACAGGGGGGACAAGAGACCCAGTACTTC
>NA|NA|TRBV25-1|TRBJ1-2
CASSGGSRGFYGYTF
TGTGCCAGCAGTGGAGGAAGTCGAGGTTTCTATGGCTACACCTTC
>NA|NA|TRBV7-3|TRBJ1-1
CASSSMAGTEAFF
TGTGCCAGCAGCTCTATGGCTGGCACTGAAGCTTTCTTT
>TRBD1|NA|TRBV10-1|TRBJ2-7
CASSEGSRDRDYEQYF
TGCGCCAGCAGTGAAGGGTCCCGGGACAGGGACTACGAGCAGTACTTC
>NA|once|TRBV30|TRBJ1-3
CAWTLGGPGNTIYF
TGTGCCTGGACCCTCGGAGGACCTGGAAACACCATATATTTT
>TRBD2|NA|TRBV27|TRBJ2-7
CASSSYPISGRYFYEQYF
TGTGCCAGCAGTTCATACCCCATCAGCGGGAGGTACTTCTACGAGCAGTACTTC
>TRBD2|NA|TRBV10-3|TRBJ2-7
CAISPASGGISYEQYF
TGTGCCATCAGCCCTGCTAGCGGAGGGATCTCCTACGAGCAGTACTTC
>NA|NA|TRBV5-1|TRBJ1-3
CASSLGPTTGNTIYF
TGCGCCAGCAGCTTGGGCCCGACTACTGGAAACACCATATATTTT
>NA|NA|TRBV9|TRBJ1-6
CASSTAGAPYYNSPLHF
TGTGCCAGCAGCACCGCGGGGGCTCCCTACTATAATTCACCCCTCCACTTT
>TRBD1|NA|TRBV6-5|TRBJ2-5
CASIRLDRGQETQYF
TGTGCCAGCATTCGACTGGACAGGGGCCAAGAGACCCAGTACTTC
>NA|NA|TRBV27|TRBJ1-1
CASSSNLNTEAFF
TGTGCCAGCAGTTCCAATTTGAACACTGAAGCTTTCTTT
>NA|NA|TRBV14|TRBJ1-1
CASSQVPNTEAFF
TGTGCCAGCAGCCAAGTGCCGAACACTGAAGCTTTCTTT
>NA|NA|TRBV2|TRBJ1-5
CASSDLPGFRNQPQHF
TGTGCCAGCAGTGACTTGCCAGGGTTTCGCAATCAGCCCCAGCATTTT
>TRBD2|NA|TRBV6-6|TRBJ2-2
CASSDVLAGSTGELFF
TGTGCCAGCAGCGACGTACTAGCGGGGTCCACCGGGGAGCTGTTTTTT
>NA|NA|TRBV12-3/TRBV12-4|TRBJ1-3
CASRASSGNTIYF
TGTGCCAGCAGGGCTAGCTCTGGAAACACCATATATTTT
>TRBD2|NA|TRBV29-1|TRBJ2-7
CSVSGGTSGSGRGYEQYF
TGCAGCGTTTCAGGGGGGACTAGCGGGAGCGGCAGGGGATACGAGCAGTACTTC
>TRBD1|NA|TRBV19|TRBJ1-6
CASRTGRRTYNSPLHF
TGTGCCAGTAGGACAGGGAGGAGAACCTATAATTCACCCCTCCACTTT
>NA|once|TRBV7-8|TRBJ1-1
CASSLVMGADTEAFF
TGTGCCAGCAGCTTAGTGATGGGAGCGGACACTGAAGCTTTCTTT